The 27 T cell receptor beta chains in this list originate from one sample, sequenced in a study of CD8 T cell repertoires and HIV-1 epitope variants. Antigen specificity for these receptors is unknown. Measured with immunoSEQ multiplex PCR; TCRdb has only the in-frame clones, and not every one. The table lists roughly 5,600 clones, 66% of them singletons. Material for sequencing was cultured CD8+ T cells derived from PBMCs. Receptor source: a male donor with HIV.

The V gene is TRBV30, the J gene TRBJ2-1; D not certain. In germline, CDR1 is GTSNPN, CDR2 SVGIG (reference sequence). This CDR3 contains 15 residues. The V end lost 2 bases, the J end lost 3 bases, and 14 bases lay between the germline ends. In nucleotides, the CDR3 is TGTGCCTGGAGTCTTACCCCAGGATACTACAATGAGCAGTTCTTC. Encoded protein: CAWSLTPGYYNEQFF. The full variable domain, its missing parts supplied by reference TRBV30 and TRBJ2-1, is SQTIHQWPATLVQPVGSPLSLECTVEGTSNPNLYWYRQAAGRGLQLLFYSVGIGQISSEVPQNLSASRPQDRQFILSSKKLLLSDSGFYLCAWSLTPGYYNEQFFGPGTRLTVL.

This clone was observed a handful of times. The chain is built from TRBV19 and TRBJ2-1; no reliable D call. The CDR3 is 14 amino acids. Trimming cost V 3 bases and J 7 bases, with 13 bases left between them. Germline CDR1 reads LNHDA; CDR2 reads SQIVND (reference sequence). The CDR3 loop is CASSIVNSPNEQFF. CDR3 nucleotide sequence: TGTGCCAGTAGTATTGTAAACAGCCCGAATGAGCAGTTCTTC. The full variable domain, in which reference TRBV19 and TRBJ2-1 provide the parts outside the CDR3, is DGGITQSPKYLFRKEGQNVTLSCEQNLNHDAMYWYRQDPGQGLRLIYYSQIVNDFQKGDIAEGYSVSREKKESFPLTVTSAQKNPTAFYLCASSIVNSPNEQFFGPGTRLTVL.

The sample holds a few counts of this clone. The chain combines TRBV2 with TRBJ1-6, with TRBD1 identical over 8 bases. Trimming cost V 5 bases and J 5 bases; bases outside gene matches: 5. The CDR3 spans 15 residues. The germline CDR1 and CDR2 sequences are SNHLY and FYNNEI. The CDR3 reads CASSPQTGDNSPLHF. The DNA for the CDR3 is TGTGCCAGCAGTCCCCAGACAGGGGATAATTCACCCCTCCACTTT.

The chain combines TRBV7-3 with TRBJ1-4; a weak D match, TRBD1 (5 bases). Trimming shortened V by 0 bases and J by 0 bases, and 5 bases separated the two germline ends. The CDR3 length is 15 residues. The germline V gene encodes CDR1 SGHTA and CDR2 FQGTGA. The CDR3 DNA reads as TGTGCCAGCAGCTTAACAGGGGCAACTAATGAAAAACTGTTTTTT. Its translation: CASSLTGATNEKLFF.

This clone has more than one count but fewer than ten. V is TRBV7-9 and J is TRBJ2-1; a possible D gene is TRBD2 (7 bases). The CDR3 is made up of 15 amino acids. V was pared by 0 bases and J by 6 bases, with 12 bases between. Germline values: CDR1 SEHNR, CDR2 FQNEAQ (reference sequence). CDR3 loop: CASSLAGGPGNEQFF. The CDR3 region has the DNA TGTGCCAGCAGCTTAGCGGGGGGGCCAGGCAATGAGCAGTTCTTC.

This clone was detected only a few times. The V call is TRBV7-6, the J call TRBJ2-1; D gene uncertain. The CDR3 has 11 residues. Deletions cut 2 bases from V and 9 bases from J, with 5 bases between. The germline V gene has CDR1 SGHVS and CDR2 FNYEAQ. The CDR3 DNA reads as TGTGCCAGCAGCTTATCTGGTGAGCAGTTCTTC. The encoded protein is CASSLSGEQFF.

The J gene is TRBJ2-3, the V gene TRBV7-2, with 14 bases matching TRBD2. CDR1 and CDR2 (germline): SGHTA, FQGNSA. The CDR3 runs to 17 residues. V trimming: 5 bases; J trimming: 8 bases; junction bases outside the gene matches: 12. The CDR3 region has the DNA TGTGCCAGCAGCACCCCGGGACTAGCGGGAGTAGTTCTTACGCAGTATTTT. Its translation: CASSTPGLAGVVLTQYF.

This sequence joins TRBV19 and TRBJ2-5; D gene unclear. The length of the CDR3 is 16 residues. Germline CDR1 LNHDA, CDR2 SQIVND (reference sequence). The V gene lost 4 bases and the J gene lost 2 bases, with 17 bases spanning the gap. CDR3 DNA sequence: TGTGCCAGTAGTAAAAATCCTTTTACAACTCAAGAGACCCAGTACTTC. It codes for CASSKNPFTTQETQYF. Using reference TRBV19 and TRBJ2-5 for the parts outside the CDR3, the full variable domain is DGGITQSPKYLFRKEGQNVTLSCEQNLNHDAMYWYRQDPGQGLRLIYYSQIVNDFQKGDIAEGYSVSREKKESFPLTVTSAQKNPTAFYLCASSKNPFTTQETQYFGPGTRLLVL.

This sequence joins TRBV30 and TRBJ1-6, with D tentatively TRBD1 (6 bases). This CDR3 spans 19 amino acids. Germline CDR1 GTSNPN, CDR2 SVGIG (reference sequence). V lost 2 bases to trimming and J lost 0 bases, with 20 bases between them. The DNA for the CDR3 is TGTGCCTGGAGTCCCCTCAAGACTACAGGGAGCTCCTATAATTCACCCCTCCACTTT. Amino acid sequence: CAWSPLKTTGSSYNSPLHF. Drawing the rest from reference TRBV30 and TRBJ1-6, the complete variable domain is SQTIHQWPATLVQPVGSPLSLECTVEGTSNPNLYWYRQAAGRGLQLLFYSVGIGQISSEVPQNLSASRPQDRQFILSSKKLLLSDSGFYLCAWSPLKTTGSSYNSPLHFGNGTRLTVT.

The chain combines TRBV4-3 with TRBJ2-2; 8 positions agree with TRBD2. The CDR3 sequence is 20 residues long. V trimming: 0 bases; J trimming: 0 bases; junction bases outside the gene matches: 12. Germline V gene lookup returns CDR1 LGHNA and CDR2 YSLEER. CDR3 sequence (DNA): TGCGCCAGCAGCCAAGACGGGGTGGCGGGGGGAGTCTCGAACACCGGGGAGCTGTTTTTT. Its protein product is CASSQDGVAGGVSNTGELFF.

This clone was found once. The chain employs TRBV27 and TRBJ2-7; a weak D match, TRBD1 (6 bases). Germline CDR1 reads MNHEY; CDR2 reads SMNVEV (reference sequence). The CDR3 sequence is 16 residues long. V was clipped by 6 bases and J by 2 bases, with 20 bases between them. The CDR3 nucleotides are TGTGCCAGCAGCGCGAGAGGGACATCCTTACCCTACGAGCAGTACTTC. It encodes CASSARGTSLPYEQYF.

The V gene is TRBV7-9, the J gene TRBJ2-2, with D tentatively TRBD2 (6 bases). The germline CDR1 and CDR2 sequences are SEHNR and FQNEAQ (reference sequence). The V and J ends lost 7 bases and 9 bases respectively, with 12 bases between them. CDR3 length: 12 residues. CDR3 DNA: TGTGCCAGCATCTTCGGGAGTCGGGAGCTGTTTTTT. As protein: CASIFGSRELFF.

The V call is TRBV30, the J call TRBJ1-5; D not resolved. Trimming took 2 bases from V and 0 from J, leaving 5 bases between them. Per germline, CDR1 GTSNPN and CDR2 SVGIG (reference sequence). The CDR3 covers 13 residues. In DNA, the CDR3 is TGTGCCTGGAGTTTGGATAGCAATCAGCCCCAGCATTTT. Its translation is CAWSLDSNQPQHF.

The chain is built from TRBV7-9 and TRBJ1-5, with D unresolved. The germline gives CDR1 SEHNR, CDR2 FQNEAQ (reference sequence). This CDR3 has 14 residues. Between the trimmed V and J ends, which lost 3 bases and 3 bases, there was a span of 9 bases. This chain's CDR3 is CASSFDTPNQPQHF. As DNA, the CDR3 is TGTGCCAGCAGCTTCGACACACCCAATCAGCCCCAGCATTTT. Based on the CDR3 plus reference TRBV7-9 and TRBJ1-5, the full variable domain is DTGVSQNPRHKITKRGQNVTFRCDPISEHNRLYWYRQTLGQGPEFLTYFQNEAQLEKSRLLSDRFSAERPKGSFSTLEIQRTEQGDSAMYLCASSFDTPNQPQHFGDGTRLSIL.

The rearrangement links TRBV27 to TRBJ2-2, with unresolved D. The length of the CDR3 is 15 residues. V gave up 6 bases and J gave up 0 bases, with 11 bases separating them. Germline-derived CDR1 and CDR2 are MNHEY and SMNVEV (reference sequence). Here the CDR3 DNA reads TGTGCCAGCAGGGCTCTGGGGACGAACACCGGGGAGCTGTTTTTT. It translates to CASRALGTNTGELFF.

The J gene is TRBJ2-7, the V gene TRBV5-5; no firm D call. CDR1 is SGHKS and CDR2 is YYEKEE in the germline V gene (reference sequence). The CDR3 runs 12 residues. The ends were cut back, 1 base at V and 0 bases at J, with 2 bases in the middle. CDR3: CASSLYSYEQYF. CDR3 DNA sequence: TGTGCCAGCAGCTTGTACTCCTACGAGCAGTACTTC.

The CDR3 bases are TGTGCCAGTAGTACCTTACCGACAGACAGGAGTGGCTACACCTTC. Its protein product is CASSTLPTDRSGYTF. The V and J genes are TRBV19 and TRBJ1-2, with a weak D call TRBD1 (6 bases). V shed 4 bases and J shed 7 bases, with 19 bases lying between them. Germline loops: CDR1 LNHDA, CDR2 SQIVND (reference sequence). CDR3 length equals 15 residues.

A single count supports this clone. The J gene is TRBJ2-5, the V gene TRBV4-3; TRBD2 aligns across 7 bases. CDR3 length equals 15 residues. J lost 4 bases, V lost 0 bases, and 5 bases had no gene match. The germline V gene encodes CDR1 LGHNA and CDR2 YSLEER. The CDR3 here is CASSQDLSSGETQYF. As DNA, the CDR3 is TGCGCCAGCAGCCAAGATCTTTCTAGCGGAGAGACCCAGTACTTC.

V usage is TRBV5-1 and J usage is TRBJ1-4; TRBD1 might be the D (5 bases). Trimming removed 2 bases at V and 5 bases at J, with 10 bases between. This CDR3 spans 14 amino acids. The V gene's germline CDR1 is SGHRS and CDR2 YFSETQ. The CDR3 DNA follows: TGCGCCAGCAGCTTCTCAGGGCCCAATGAAAAACTGTTTTTT. This encodes CASSFSGPNEKLFF.

The CDR3 nucleotides read TGTGCCACCAAAAAGGGTCCGAACACTGAAGCTTTCTTT. Its protein product is CATKKGPNTEAFF. The V call is TRBV7-9, the J call TRBJ1-1, with D unresolved. Trimming shortened V by 10 bases and J by 1 base, and 13 bases separated the two germline ends. The CDR3 covers 13 residues. Germline assignment: CDR1 SEHNR and CDR2 FQNEAQ (reference sequence).

The chain is built from TRBV7-9 and TRBJ2-3; the D gene is possibly TRBD2 (7 bases). The CDR3 sequence is 15 residues long. Germline V gene sequence: CDR1 SEHNR, CDR2 FQNEAQ (reference sequence). V was pared by 7 bases and J by 2 bases, with 16 bases between. As DNA, the CDR3 is TGTGCCAGCATCAGAGGGGGGGGTCACACAGATACGCAGTATTTT. It is translated as CASIRGGGHTDTQYF.

The J gene is TRBJ2-3, the V gene TRBV2; 14 bases match TRBD2. The germline V gene has CDR1 SNHLY and CDR2 FYNNEI. V lost 5 bases to trimming and J lost 3 bases; unmatched junction nucleotides: 4. This CDR3 contains 16 residues. CDR3 residues: CASSLRTSGGTDTQYF. The CDR3 DNA follows: TGTGCCAGCAGTCTTCGGACTAGCGGGGGGACAGATACGCAGTATTTT.

The chain employs TRBV7-9 and TRBJ1-1; D ambiguous. Per the germline V gene, CDR1 is SEHNR and CDR2 is FQNEAQ (reference sequence). V was cut by 2 bases and J by 3 bases, with 13 bases left in between. This CDR3 is built from 15 residues. CDR3: CASSLPVGPYTEAFF. For the CDR3, the DNA is TGTGCCAGCAGCTTACCTGTGGGCCCTTACACTGAAGCTTTCTTT.

The J gene is TRBJ1-1, the V gene TRBV13, with no clear D. V lost 0 bases and J 2 bases, leaving 13 bases between the germline ends. Germline CDR1 and CDR2: PRHDT and FYEKMQ (reference sequence). The CDR3 spans 16 residues. In DNA, the CDR3 is TGTGCCAGCAGCTTAGGCCCCCAGGAGGCCAACACTGAAGCTTTCTTT. Amino acids: CASSLGPQEANTEAFF.

This clone showed up just a few times. CDR3 sequence: CASSAQRMNTEAFF. CDR3 nucleotides: TGTGCCAGCAGCGCCCAAAGAATGAACACTGAAGCTTTCTTT. The J gene is TRBJ1-1, the V gene TRBV5-4; D is uncertain. V was pared by 4 bases and J by 0 bases, with 10 bases between. In germline, CDR1 is SGHNT, CDR2 YYREEE (reference sequence). The CDR3 contains 14 residues. Combining the CDR3 with reference TRBV5-4 and TRBJ1-1 gives the whole variable domain ETGVTQSPTHLIKTRGQQVTLRCSSQSGHNTVSWYQQALGQGPQFIFQYYREEENGRGNFPPRFSGLQFPNYSSELNVNALELDDSALYLCASSAQRMNTEAFFGQGTRLTVV.

This sequence joins TRBV7-9 and TRBJ2-7, with a tentative D call TRBD1 (6 bases). Trimming removed 0 bases from V and 0 bases from J, with 15 bases in between. This CDR3 is 17 amino acids long. Germline CDR1 SEHNR, CDR2 FQNEAQ (reference sequence). This CDR3 reads CASSLAGAGRSSYEQYF. CDR3 sequence (DNA): TGTGCCAGCAGCTTAGCGGGGGCAGGTAGGAGCTCCTACGAGCAGTACTTC.

The V gene is TRBV7-9, the J gene TRBJ2-1; possibly TRBD1 for D (6 bases). The CDR3 has 15 amino acids. The germline V gene has CDR1 SEHNR and CDR2 FQNEAQ (reference sequence). Trimming shortened V by 5 bases and J by 5 bases, and 16 bases separated the two germline ends. The CDR3, as DNA: TGTGCCAGCAGCCTCGGTCAGGGGCTAAACAATGAGCAGTTCTTC. Its protein product is CASSLGQGLNNEQFF.